This paragraph reports one T cell receptor beta chain. The repertoire was sequenced with immunoSEQ multiplex PCR; TCRdb's copy has only in-frame clones and lacks some. The sample lists more than 2,500 clones; approximately 90% were seen once. The data stem from a study of tumor T cells in aggressive B-cell lymphoma. Sequenced: tumor tissue. The source of this sequence is an adult with diffuse large B cell lymphoma.

CDR3 bases: TGTGCCAGCGGACGACTAGCGGGGGGGCTGGCCACCGGGGAGCTGTTTTTT. This gives the protein CASGRLAGGLATGELFF. The chain links TRBV11-2 to TRBJ2-2; TRBD2 matches 14 bases. The CDR3 runs to 17 residues. Germline CDR1 is SGHAT and CDR2 is FQNNGV. Trimming removed 8 bases from V and 4 bases from J; junction bases left unmatched: 9.